Presented here are 21 T cell receptor beta chains from one specimen sequenced in a study of T cells in Graves' hyperthyroidism and ophthalmopathy. Template material for amplifying TCR beta CDR3 regions consisted of RNA transcripts. In the first-round RT-PCR of the TCR CDR3, the HTBI primer set was used. MiXCR, applied by TCRdb to the multiplex PCR reads, yields one record per CDR3 protein. Of more than 450,000 distinct CDR3 sequences in the sample, around 15% were seen once. The sample comprised blood. These TCRs come from a woman between 40 and 50 years old with Graves' hyperthyroidism.

This chain connects TRBV20-1 to TRBJ2-3, with TRBD1 identical over 7 bases. The length of the CDR3 is 14 residues. V lost 3 bases and J lost 2; bases outside the gene matches: 5. Looked up from germline, CDR1 is DFQATT and CDR2 is SNEGSKA (reference sequence). For the CDR3, the DNA is TGCAGTGCTAGGGGACAGTACAACACAGATACGCAGTATTTT. It codes for CSARGQYNTDTQYF.

This clonotype was counted ten times or more. This chain links TRBV28 with TRBJ2-1; D may be TRBD1 (5 bases). CDR1 and CDR2 from the germline V gene are MDHEN and SYDVKM. This CDR3 has 15 residues. The V and J ends lost 6 bases and 2 bases respectively, with 14 bases between them. The DNA for the CDR3 is TGTGCCAGCAGCCCTGACAGATACCCCTACAATGAGCAGTTCTTC. Its translation is CASSPDRYPYNEQFF.

The chain carries TRBV7-2 and TRBJ2-5; 12 nucleotides agree with TRBD2. The germline gives CDR1 SGHTA, CDR2 FQGNSA. CDR3 length: 16 amino acids. The V and J ends lost 4 bases and 5 bases, in that order; junction bases with no gene match: 8. This CDR3 is CASSSATSGRTETQYF. The CDR3 DNA sequence: TGTGCCAGCAGCTCAGCCACTAGCGGGAGGACGGAGACCCAGTACTTC. Supplemented by reference TRBV7-2 and TRBJ2-5, the full variable domain reads GAGVSQSPSNKVTEKGKDVELRCDPISGHTALYWYRQSLGQGLEFLIYFQGNSAPDKSGLPSDRFSAERTGGSVSTLTIQRTQQEDSAVYLCASSSATSGRTETQYFGPGTRLLVL.

In nucleotides, the CDR3 is TGTGCCAGCAGGTACAGGGACAACCCCTACGAGCAGTACTTC. Translating it yields CASRYRDNPYEQYF. The V call is TRBV6-1, the J call TRBJ2-7, with D tentatively TRBD1 (6 bases). Germline-derived CDR1 and CDR2 are MNHNS and SASEGT. Deletions cut 6 bases from V and 2 bases from J, with 14 bases between. This CDR3 spans 14 amino acids.

This clonotype was detected only a few times. The CDR3 here is CASSLGVNPYEQYF. The CDR3 coding sequence is TGTGCCAGCAGCTTGGGAGTAAACCCCTACGAGCAGTACTTC. The rearrangement joins TRBV5-4 to TRBJ2-7, with D uncertain. The CDR3 is 14 residues long. V gave up 0 bases and J gave up 2 bases, with 9 bases separating them. In germline, CDR1 is SGHNT, CDR2 YYREEE (reference sequence).

V usage is TRBV15 and J usage is TRBJ1-4, with 10 bases aligning to TRBD1. This CDR3 is 17 amino acids long. J was trimmed by 4 bases and V by 4 bases; bases with no gene match: 9. CDR1 is LNHNV and CDR2 is YYDKDF in the germline V gene (reference sequence). The CDR3 DNA reads TGTGCCACCAGCACAGGCCGACGGACAGGGGGTAATGAAAAACTGTTTTTT. Its translation is CATSTGRRTGGNEKLFF. The full variable domain, its missing parts supplied by reference TRBV15 and TRBJ1-4, is DAMVIQNPRYQVTQFGKPVTLSCSQTLNHNVMYWYQQKSSQAPKLLFHYYDKDFNNEADTPDNFQSRRPNTSFCFLDIRSPGLGDTAMYLCATSTGRRTGGNEKLFFGSGTQLSVL.

This clonotype was observed at least ten times. The rearrangement links TRBV27 to TRBJ2-1; D is uncertain. Germline assignment: CDR1 MNHEY and CDR2 SMNVEV (reference sequence). V was pared by 6 bases and J by 3 bases, with 12 bases between. The CDR3 extends over 14 amino acids. Here the CDR3 reads CASSWSGSYNEQFF. Written as DNA, the CDR3 is TGTGCCAGCAGCTGGTCAGGCAGCTACAATGAGCAGTTCTTC.

Notes on this clonotype: This may be a read error: a much more frequent sequence differs by one nucleotide. The V and J genes are TRBV28 and TRBJ2-7; TRBD2 matches at 8 bases. Gene TRBJ2-1 matches the end of the DNA better, so the J call may be wrong. Germline V lookup: CDR1 MDHEN, CDR2 SYDVKM. CDR3 length: 15 amino acids. The CDR3 reads CASLSVGTSSYEQFF. The CDR3 DNA reads as TGTGCCAGCCTGTCGGTCGGGACTAGTTCGTACGAGCAGTTCTTC.

This clonotype was recorded only once. Compared with germline, one end of the junction differs, possibly owing to a read error. This chain's CDR3 is CGSSEGRETQYF. CDR3 DNA: TGTGGCAGCAGTGAAGGGAGAGAGACCCAGTACTTC. The chain is built from TRBV6-1 and TRBJ2-5; a possible D gene is TRBD2 (5 bases). The length of the CDR3 is 12 residues. The germline CDR1 and CDR2 sequences are MNHNS and SASEGT.

This clonotype was seen many times. V gene TRBV2 combines with J gene TRBJ2-5; 9 bases are a match to TRBD2. Germline CDR1 and CDR2: SNHLY and FYNNEI. The trim removed 1 base at V and 2 bases at J, leaving 11 bases unmatched. This CDR3 has 18 amino acids. The chain's CDR3 is CASSEESETSGYQETQYF. The CDR3 coding sequence is TGTGCCAGCAGTGAAGAGTCGGAGACTAGCGGTTATCAAGAGACCCAGTACTTC.

This clonotype was picked up many times. This chain links TRBV15 with TRBJ1-2; D remains ambiguous. The germline V and J ends were trimmed by 4 bases and 3 bases, with 18 bases remaining between them. This CDR3 comprises 16 residues. Germline V gene sequence: CDR1 LNHNV, CDR2 YYDKDF (reference sequence). CDR3 coding DNA: TGTGCCACCAGCATACCTGGGGTGGCGGACCACTATGGCTACACCTTC. Its translation: CATSIPGVADHYGYTF. The full variable domain, completed using reference TRBV15 and TRBJ1-2, is DAMVIQNPRYQVTQFGKPVTLSCSQTLNHNVMYWYQQKSSQAPKLLFHYYDKDFNNEADTPDNFQSRRPNTSFCFLDIRSPGLGDTAMYLCATSIPGVADHYGYTFGSGTRLTVV.

This clonotype was seen a handful of times. The J gene is TRBJ2-3, the V gene TRBV5-1, with TRBD2 identical over 8 bases. This CDR3 is built from 16 residues. Germline V lookup: CDR1 SGHRS, CDR2 YFSETQ. V lost 2 bases to trimming and J lost 0 bases; unmatched junction nucleotides: 5. The CDR3 region has the DNA TGCGCCAGCAGCTTCACTAGCGGAACTAGCACAGATACGCAGTATTTT. Amino acids: CASSFTSGTSTDTQYF.

The rearrangement uses TRBV6-1 and TRBJ2-3; 12 nucleotides match TRBD2. Unmatched junction bases numbered 4, after V lost 4 bases and J lost 2 bases. This CDR3 region has 16 residues. Per germline, CDR1 MNHNS and CDR2 SASEGT. CDR3: CASSGTSGRYTDTQYF. CDR3 nucleotides: TGTGCCAGCAGTGGAACTAGCGGGAGGTACACAGATACGCAGTATTTT.

This clonotype was seen repeatedly, ten times or more. This chain joins TRBV5-1 and TRBJ1-2, with D unclear. The V end lost 4 bases, the J end lost 8 bases, and 12 bases lay between the germline ends. Looked up from germline, CDR1 is SGHRS and CDR2 is YFSETQ. The CDR3 is 12 residues long. The CDR3 coding sequence is TGCGCCAGCAGCCCTGAGTCCGGGGGCTACACCTTC. It specifies CASSPESGGYTF.

This clonotype has a count of ten or more. V usage is TRBV3-1 and J usage is TRBJ2-7; 7 bases agree with TRBD1. This CDR3 has 14 amino acids. Germline V gene data show CDR1 as LGHDT and CDR2 as YNNKEL (reference sequence). Trimming cost V 0 bases and J 4 bases; bases outside gene matches: 3. The DNA of the CDR3 is TGTGCCAGCAGCCAAGAATCCAGGGGGTACGAGCAGTACTTC. This encodes CASSQESRGYEQYF.

The rearrangement joins TRBV6-5 to TRBJ1-6; D is unresolved. Germline CDR1 reads MNHEY; CDR2 reads SVGAGI. V was shortened by 2 bases and J by 8 bases, with 16 bases between the two germline ends. CDR3 length equals 16 residues. CDR3 protein: CASSYGVPRGDSPLHF. The CDR3 nucleotides are TGTGCCAGCAGTTACGGCGTCCCCCGGGGAGATTCACCCCTCCACTTT.

This clonotype occurred many times. The V and J genes are TRBV12-3 or TRBV12-4 and TRBJ2-1, with 7 bases lining up with TRBD1. V shed 6 bases and J 13 bases; nucleotides not matched to a gene: 9. The CDR3 runs to 12 residues. DNA for the CDR3: TGTGCCAGCAGCCAGGACAGGATCAGTCAGTTCTTC. Its protein product is CASSQDRISQFF.

The table lists this clonotype with a few counts. J is TRBJ2-1 and V is TRBV7-9, with 9 nucleotides matching TRBD2. The CDR3 sequence is 17 residues long. Germline loops: CDR1 SEHNR, CDR2 FQNEAQ (reference sequence). The ends lost 1 base at V and 8 bases at J; junction bases unmatched: 12. The CDR3 region is CASSLEVGGRAPDEQFF. DNA for the CDR3: TGTGCCAGCAGCTTAGAGGTTGGCGGGAGGGCCCCCGATGAGCAGTTCTTC.

The sample holds one count of this clonotype. Compared with germline, one end of the junction differs, possibly owing to a read error. The chain carries TRBV5-1 and TRBJ2-6, with TRBD1 as a possible D gene (6 bases). Germline-derived CDR1 and CDR2 are SGHRS and YFSETQ. The CDR3 sequence is 19 residues long. The DNA of the CDR3 is TGTGCCAGCAGCGAGGGGGTTGTACAAGGCTTATCTGGGGCCAACGTCCTGACTTTC. It encodes CASSEGVVQGLSGANVLTF.

This clonotype was seen only a few times. The chain has TRBV7-2 and TRBJ2-1; 8 positions match TRBD2. The CDR3 is made up of 15 amino acids. Looked up from germline, CDR1 is SGHTA and CDR2 is FQGNSA. V trimming: 2 bases; J trimming: 6 bases; junction bases outside the gene matches: 6. CDR3 in amino acids: CASSLTSGYSNEQFF. CDR3 in DNA: TGTGCCAGCAGCTTAACTAGCGGCTATAGCAATGAGCAGTTCTTC.

This chain joins TRBV6-2 or TRBV6-3 and TRBJ1-3; unclear D gene. CDR1 is MNHEY and CDR2 is SVGEGT in the germline V gene. This CDR3 is built from 13 residues. Trimming left V 8 bases short and J 0 bases short, with 8 bases between. The CDR3 sequence is CASAVHSGNTIYF. The CDR3, as DNA: TGTGCCAGCGCGGTACACTCTGGAAACACCATATATTTT.